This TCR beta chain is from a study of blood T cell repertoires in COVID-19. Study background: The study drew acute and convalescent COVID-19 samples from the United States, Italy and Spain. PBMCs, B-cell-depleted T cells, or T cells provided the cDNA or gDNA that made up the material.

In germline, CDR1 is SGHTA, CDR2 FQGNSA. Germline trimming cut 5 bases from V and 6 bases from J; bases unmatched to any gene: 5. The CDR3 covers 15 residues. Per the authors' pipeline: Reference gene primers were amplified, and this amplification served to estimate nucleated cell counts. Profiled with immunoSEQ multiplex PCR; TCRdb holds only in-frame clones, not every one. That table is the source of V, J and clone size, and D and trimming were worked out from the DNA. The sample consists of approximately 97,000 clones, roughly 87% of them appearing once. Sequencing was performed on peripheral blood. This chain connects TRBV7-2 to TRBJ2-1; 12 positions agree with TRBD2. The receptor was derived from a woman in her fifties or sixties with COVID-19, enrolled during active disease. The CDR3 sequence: CASSPLAGGLNEQFF. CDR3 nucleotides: TGTGCCAGCAGCCCACTAGCGGGGGGCCTCAATGAGCAGTTCTTC.